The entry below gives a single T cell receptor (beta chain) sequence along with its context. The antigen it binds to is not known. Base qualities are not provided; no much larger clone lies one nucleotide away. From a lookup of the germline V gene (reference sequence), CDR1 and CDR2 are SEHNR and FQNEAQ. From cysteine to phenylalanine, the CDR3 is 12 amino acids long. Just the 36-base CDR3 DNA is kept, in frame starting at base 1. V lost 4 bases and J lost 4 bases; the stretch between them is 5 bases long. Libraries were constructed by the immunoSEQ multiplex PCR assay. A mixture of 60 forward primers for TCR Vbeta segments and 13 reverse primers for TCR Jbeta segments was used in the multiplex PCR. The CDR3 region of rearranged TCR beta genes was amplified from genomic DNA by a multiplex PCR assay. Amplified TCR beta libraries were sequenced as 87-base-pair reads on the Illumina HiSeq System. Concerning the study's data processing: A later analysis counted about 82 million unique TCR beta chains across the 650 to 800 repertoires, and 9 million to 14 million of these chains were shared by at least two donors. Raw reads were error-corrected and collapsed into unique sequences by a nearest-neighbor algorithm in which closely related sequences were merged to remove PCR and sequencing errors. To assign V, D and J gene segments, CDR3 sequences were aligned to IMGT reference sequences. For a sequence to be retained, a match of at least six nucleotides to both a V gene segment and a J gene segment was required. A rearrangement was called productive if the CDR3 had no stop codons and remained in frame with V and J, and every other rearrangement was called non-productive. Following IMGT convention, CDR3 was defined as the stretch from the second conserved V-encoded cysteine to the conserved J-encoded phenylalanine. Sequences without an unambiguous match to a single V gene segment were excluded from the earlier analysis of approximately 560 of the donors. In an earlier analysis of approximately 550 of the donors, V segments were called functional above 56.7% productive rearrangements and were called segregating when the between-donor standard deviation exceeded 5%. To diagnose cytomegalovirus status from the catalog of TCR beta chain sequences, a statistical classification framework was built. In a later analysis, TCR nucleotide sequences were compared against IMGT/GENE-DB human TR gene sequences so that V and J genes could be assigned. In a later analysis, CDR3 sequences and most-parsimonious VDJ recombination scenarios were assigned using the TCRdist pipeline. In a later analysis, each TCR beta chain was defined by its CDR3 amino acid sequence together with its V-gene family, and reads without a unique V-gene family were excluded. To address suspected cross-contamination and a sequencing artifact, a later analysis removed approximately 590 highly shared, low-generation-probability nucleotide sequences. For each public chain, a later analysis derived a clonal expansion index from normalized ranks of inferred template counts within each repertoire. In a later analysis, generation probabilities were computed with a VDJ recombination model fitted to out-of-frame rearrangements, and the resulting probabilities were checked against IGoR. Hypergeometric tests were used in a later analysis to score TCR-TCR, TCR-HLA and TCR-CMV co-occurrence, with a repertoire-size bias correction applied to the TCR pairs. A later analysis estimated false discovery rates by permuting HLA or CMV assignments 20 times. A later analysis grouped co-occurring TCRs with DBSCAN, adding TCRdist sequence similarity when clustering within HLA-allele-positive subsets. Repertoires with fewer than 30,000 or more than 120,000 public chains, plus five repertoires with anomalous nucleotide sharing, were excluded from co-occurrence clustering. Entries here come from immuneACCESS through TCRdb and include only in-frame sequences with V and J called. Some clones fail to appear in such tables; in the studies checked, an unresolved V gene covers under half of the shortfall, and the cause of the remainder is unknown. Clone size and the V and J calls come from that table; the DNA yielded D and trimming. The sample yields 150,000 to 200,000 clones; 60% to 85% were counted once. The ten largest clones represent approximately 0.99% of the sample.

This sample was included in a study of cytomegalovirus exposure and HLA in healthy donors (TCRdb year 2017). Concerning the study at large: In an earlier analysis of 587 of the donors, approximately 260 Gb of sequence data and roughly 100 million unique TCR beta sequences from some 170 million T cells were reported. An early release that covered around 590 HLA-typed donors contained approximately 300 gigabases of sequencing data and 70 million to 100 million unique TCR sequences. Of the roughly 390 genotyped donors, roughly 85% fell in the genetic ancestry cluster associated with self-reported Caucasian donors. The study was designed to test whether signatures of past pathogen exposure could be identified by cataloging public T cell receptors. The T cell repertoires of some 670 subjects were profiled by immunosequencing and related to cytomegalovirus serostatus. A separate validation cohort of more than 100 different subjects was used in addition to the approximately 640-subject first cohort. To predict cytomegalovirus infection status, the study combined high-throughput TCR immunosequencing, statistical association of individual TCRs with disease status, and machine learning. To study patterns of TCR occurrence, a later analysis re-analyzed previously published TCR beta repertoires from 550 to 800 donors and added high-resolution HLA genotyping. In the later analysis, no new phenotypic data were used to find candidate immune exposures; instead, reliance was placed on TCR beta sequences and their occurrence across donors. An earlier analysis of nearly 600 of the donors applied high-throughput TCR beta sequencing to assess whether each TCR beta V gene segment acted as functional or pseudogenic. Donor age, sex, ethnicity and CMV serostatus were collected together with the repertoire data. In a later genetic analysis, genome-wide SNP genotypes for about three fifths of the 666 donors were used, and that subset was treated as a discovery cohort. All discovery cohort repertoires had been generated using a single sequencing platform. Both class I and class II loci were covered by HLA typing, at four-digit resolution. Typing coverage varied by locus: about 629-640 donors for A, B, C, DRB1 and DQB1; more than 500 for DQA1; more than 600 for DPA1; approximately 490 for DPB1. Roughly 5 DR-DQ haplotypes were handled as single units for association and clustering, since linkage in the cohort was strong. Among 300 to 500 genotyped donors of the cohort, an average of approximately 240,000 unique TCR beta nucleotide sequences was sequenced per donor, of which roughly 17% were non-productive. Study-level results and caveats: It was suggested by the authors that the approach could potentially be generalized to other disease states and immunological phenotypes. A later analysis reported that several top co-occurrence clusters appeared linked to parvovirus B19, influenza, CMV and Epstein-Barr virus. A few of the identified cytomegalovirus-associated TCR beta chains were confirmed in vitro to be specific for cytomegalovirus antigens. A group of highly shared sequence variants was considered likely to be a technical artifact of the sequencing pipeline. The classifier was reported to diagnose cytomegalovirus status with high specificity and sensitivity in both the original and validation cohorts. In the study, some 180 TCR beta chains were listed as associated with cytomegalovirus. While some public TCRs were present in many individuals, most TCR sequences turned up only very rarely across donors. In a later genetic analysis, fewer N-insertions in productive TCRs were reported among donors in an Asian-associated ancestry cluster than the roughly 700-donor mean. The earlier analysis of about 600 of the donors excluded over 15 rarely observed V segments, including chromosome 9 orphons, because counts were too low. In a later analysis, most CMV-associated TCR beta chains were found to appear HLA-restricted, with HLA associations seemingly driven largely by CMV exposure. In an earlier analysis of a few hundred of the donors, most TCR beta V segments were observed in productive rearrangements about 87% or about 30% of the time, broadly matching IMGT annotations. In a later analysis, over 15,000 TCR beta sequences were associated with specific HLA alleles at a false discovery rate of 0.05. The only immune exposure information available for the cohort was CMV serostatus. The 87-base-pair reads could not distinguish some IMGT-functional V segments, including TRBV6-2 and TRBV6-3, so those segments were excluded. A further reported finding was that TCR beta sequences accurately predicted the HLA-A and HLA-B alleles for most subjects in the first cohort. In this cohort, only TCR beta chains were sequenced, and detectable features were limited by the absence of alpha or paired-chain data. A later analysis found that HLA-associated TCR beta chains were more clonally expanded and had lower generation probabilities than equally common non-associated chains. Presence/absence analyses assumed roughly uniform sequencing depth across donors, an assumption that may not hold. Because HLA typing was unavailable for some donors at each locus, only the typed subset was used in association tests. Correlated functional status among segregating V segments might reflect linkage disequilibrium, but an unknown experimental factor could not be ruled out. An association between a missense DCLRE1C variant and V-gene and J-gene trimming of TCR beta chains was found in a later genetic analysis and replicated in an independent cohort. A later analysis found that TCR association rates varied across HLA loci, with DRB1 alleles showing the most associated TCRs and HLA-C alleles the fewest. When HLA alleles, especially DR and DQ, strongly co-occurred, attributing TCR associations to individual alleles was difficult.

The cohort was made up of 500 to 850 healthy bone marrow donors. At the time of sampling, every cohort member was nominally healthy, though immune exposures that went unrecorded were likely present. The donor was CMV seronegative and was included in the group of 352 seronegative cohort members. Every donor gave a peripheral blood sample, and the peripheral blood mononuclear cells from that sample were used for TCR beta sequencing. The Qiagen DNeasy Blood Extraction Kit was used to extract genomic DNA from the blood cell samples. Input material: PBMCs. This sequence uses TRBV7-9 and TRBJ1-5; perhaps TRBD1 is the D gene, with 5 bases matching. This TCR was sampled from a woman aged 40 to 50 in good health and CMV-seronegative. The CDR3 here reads CASSSGNQPQHF. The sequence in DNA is TGTGCCAGCAGCTCAGGGAATCAGCCCCAGCATTTT.